This T cell receptor beta chain was recorded in a study of OX40 agonist ivuxolimab in advanced cancers. Study information: Ivuxolimab is an agonistic anti-OX40 (CD134) antibody, and patients were treated with it.

The CDR3 is 11 residues long. With 4 bases removed from V and 11 bases from J, the gap between germline ends came to 11 bases. CDR1 is SGHDN and CDR2 is FVKESK in the germline V gene. This clone came up a few times. Sequenced by immunoSEQ multiplex PCR; TCRdb stores in-frame clones only, minus some. The sample records fewer than 80,000 clones, 84% being singletons. The chain has TRBV14 and TRBJ1-1; D is perhaps TRBD1 (5 bases). The sequence was collected from an adult with an advanced solid tumor such as melanoma, head and neck, liver or kidney cancer. The specimen comprised CD4+ or CD8+ T cells sorted from blood, sampled in a trial of the OX40 agonist ivuxolimab. The chain's CDR3 is CASSPGTVAFF. The CDR3 bases are TGTGCCAGCAGCCCCGGGACTGTGGCTTTCTTT. Complete variable domain (other parts from reference TRBV14 and TRBJ1-1): EAGVTQFPSHSVIEKGQTVTLRCDPISGHDNLYWYRRVMGKEIKFLLHFVKESKQDESGMPNNRFLAERTGGTYSTLKVQPAELEDSGVYFCASSPGTVAFFGQGTRLTVV.